Following are 28 T cell receptor beta chains from one sample sequenced in a study of CD8 T cells in ankylosing spondylitis. Broader study findings: Among TCR beta sequences, a motif of eight or nine highly homologous variants appeared characteristic of ankylosing spondylitis blood.

TCRdb redid the calling of the 5' RACE reads with MiXCR, one entry per CDR3 protein. The repertoire holds over 400,000 distinct CDR3 sequences, with 26% as singletons. The antigens of these receptors remain unknown. Material for sequencing was blood, either unsorted or a sorted T cell fraction (not recorded which). The receptors derive from a male donor with ankylosing spondylitis.

The chain joins TRBV5-6 to TRBJ1-1; no reliable D call. Germline V gene data show CDR1 as SGHDT and CDR2 as YYEEEE. The germline V and J ends were trimmed by 0 bases and 2 bases, with 14 bases remaining between them. The CDR3 length is 16 residues. As DNA, the CDR3 is TGTGCCAGCAGCTTGGTGTATACGAGTCTCAACACTGAAGCTTTCTTT. Amino acid sequence: CASSLVYTSLNTEAFF.

The chain has TRBV3-1 and TRBJ2-1, with D uncertain. The CDR3 has 16 amino acids. Germline CDR1 reads LGHDT; CDR2 reads YNNKEL (reference sequence). V was shortened by 3 bases and J by 3 bases, with 15 bases between the two germline ends. The CDR3 DNA is TGTGCCAGCAGCCAGCCCTACCAAGCGATCTACAATGAGCAGTTCTTC. Its translation is CASSQPYQAIYNEQFF.

This rearrangement joins TRBV12-3 or TRBV12-4 to TRBJ2-5; 10 nucleotides line up with TRBD2. The V gene end was trimmed by 2 bases and the J gene end by 4 bases; junction bases not matched to a gene: 7. The CDR3 length is 16 residues. The CDR3 region has the DNA TGTGCCAGCAGTTTAAGCGCTAGCGGGAGCCTAGAGACCCAGTACTTC. Its translation is CASSLSASGSLETQYF.

Only a few counts were recorded for this clonotype. The chain is built from TRBV25-1 and TRBJ2-4; D remains ambiguous. The ends were cut back, 8 bases at V and 2 bases at J, with 16 bases in the middle. The CDR3 consists of 15 residues. CDR1 and CDR2 from the germline V gene are MGHDK and SYGVNS. The CDR3 reads CASLLGSKTKNIQYF. The CDR3 DNA reads as TGTGCCAGCCTTTTGGGGTCAAAAACCAAAAACATTCAGTACTTC.

This chain connects TRBV11-2 to TRBJ2-1; D is tentatively TRBD1 or TRBD2 (7 bases each). The germline V and J ends were trimmed by 8 bases and 8 bases, with 19 bases remaining between them. Germline lookup yields CDR1 SGHAT and CDR2 FQNNGV. The CDR3 runs 14 residues. The CDR3 DNA reads TGTGCCAGCCTACCCAGACAGGGAGGGGATGAGCAGTTCTTC. This gives the protein CASLPRQGGDEQFF.

In its sample, this clonotype was seen a few times. The genes are TRBV11-2 and TRBJ2-7; TRBD2 aligns across 7 bases. The CDR3 loop spans 19 amino acids. Trimming at V came to 5 bases and at J to 3 bases, leaving 22 bases not matched to a gene. Germline V gene sequence: CDR1 SGHAT, CDR2 FQNNGV. The CDR3 DNA follows: TGTGCCAGCAGCCCCAACCCACCCCGGGGTGGACTAGTGAACTACGAGCAGTACTTC. Translated: CASSPNPPRGGLVNYEQYF. Complete variable domain (other parts from reference TRBV11-2 and TRBJ2-7): EAGVAQSPRYKIIEKRQSVAFWCNPISGHATLYWYQQILGQGPKLLIQFQNNGVVDDSQLPKDRFSAERLKGVDSTLKIQPAKLEDSAVYLCASSPNPPRGGLVNYEQYFGPGTRLTVT.

The chain carries TRBV7-7 and TRBJ2-5; tentatively, D is TRBD1 or TRBD2 (6 bases each). V gave up 5 bases and J gave up 3 bases, with 16 bases separating them. Germline assignment: CDR1 SSHAT and CDR2 FNYEAQ (reference sequence). This CDR3 region has 15 residues. In nucleotides, the CDR3 is TGTGCCAGCAGCCCCGAAGGGGGAGGCGAAGAGACCCAGTACTTC. Protein: CASSPEGGGEETQYF.

This clonotype occurred many times. The gene calls are TRBV10-3 and TRBJ2-1; 8 bases map to TRBD2. The CDR3 covers 15 residues. J was trimmed by 4 bases and V by 7 bases; bases with no gene match: 9. The germline CDR1 and CDR2 sequences are ENHRY and SYGVKD. Written as DNA, the CDR3 is TGTGCCATCATGGGCCGTCGGGGGGGGTACAATGAGCAGTTCTTC. Its translation: CAIMGRRGGYNEQFF.

This clonotype was observed a handful of times. The chain links TRBV18 to TRBJ2-5, with D perhaps matching TRBD2 (5 bases). V lost 3 bases, J lost 4 bases, and 21 bases lay in between. CDR1 is KGHSH, CDR2 LQKENI, per germline. The CDR3 length is 17 residues. The CDR3 is CASSPFFTSGSRETQYF. As DNA, the CDR3 is TGTGCCAGCTCACCCTTCTTCACTAGTGGTAGCCGAGAGACCCAGTACTTC.

The chain recombines TRBV29-1 with TRBJ2-7; 9 positions match TRBD2. The CDR3 is made up of 14 amino acids. J gave up 4 bases and V 4 bases, and 8 bases lay outside the gene matches. Per the germline V gene, CDR1 is SQVTM and CDR2 is ANQGSEA. The CDR3 DNA sequence: TGCAGCGTTGTCCCCGCCGCGGGAGGGTACGAGCAGTACTTC. This codes for CSVVPAAGGYEQYF.

The rearrangement links TRBV9 to TRBJ2-1; 12 nucleotides match TRBD2. From germline, CDR1 is SGDLS and CDR2 YYNGEE. The CDR3 spans 19 residues. With 0 bases clipped from V and 6 bases from J, the junction kept 13 bases outside the gene matches. The CDR3 DNA reads as TGTGCCAGCAGCGTAGGACTAGCGGGAGCCTTAGAAGTCCTCAATGAGCAGTTCTTC. Protein sequence: CASSVGLAGALEVLNEQFF.

This clonotype occurred a few times. V gene TRBV20-1 combines with J gene TRBJ2-3, with D possibly being TRBD1 or TRBD2 (5 bases each). This CDR3 contains 15 residues. CDR1 DFQATT and CDR2 SNEGSKA come from the germline V gene (reference sequence). Trimming took 6 bases from V and 1 from J, leaving 17 bases between them. CDR3 sequence: CSAGDAAEGTDTQYF. CDR3 sequence (DNA): TGCAGTGCCGGGGACGCAGCGGAAGGCACAGATACGCAGTATTTT.

This clonotype was counted a few times. This rearrangement joins TRBV5-1 to TRBJ1-2, with 12 bases matching TRBD1. CDR3 length: 17 amino acids. CDR1 is SGHRS and CDR2 is YFSETQ in the germline V gene. The ends lost 4 bases at V and 6 bases at J; junction bases unmatched: 13. The CDR3 bases are TGCGCCAGCAGCGACCGGGACAGGGGGCTTGGTGGCCATGGCTACACCTTC. Translating gives CASSDRDRGLGGHGYTF.

This clonotype was seen more than once but under ten times. The chain uses TRBV20-1 and TRBJ2-3; D unclear. Germline V gives CDR1 DFQATT, CDR2 SNEGSKA (reference sequence). The CDR3 covers 11 residues. The ends were cut back, 0 bases at V and 7 bases at J, with 5 bases in the middle. The CDR3 region has the DNA TGCAGTGCTAGAGAGACCCATACGCAGTATTTT. Its protein is CSARETHTQYF.

This clonotype was detected a few times. The chain links TRBV5-5 to TRBJ2-1; possible D gene TRBD1, 6 bases. Trimming removed 0 bases from V and 0 bases from J, with 10 bases in between. CDR3 length: 16 amino acids. The germline V gene encodes CDR1 SGHKS and CDR2 YYEKEE (reference sequence). CDR3 bases: TGTGCCAGCAGCTTGGGACAGGCCTCCTCCTACAATGAGCAGTTCTTC. Translation gives CASSLGQASSYNEQFF.

In this sample, this clonotype turned up a few times. The rearrangement links TRBV12-3 or TRBV12-4 to TRBJ2-1; 8 bases are a match to TRBD1. CDR3 length equals 14 residues. Unmatched junction bases numbered 7, after V lost 5 bases and J lost 7 bases. The CDR3 DNA is TGTGCCAGCAGTGCCTGGACAGGGCTGAATGAGCAGTTCTTC. Translation: CASSAWTGLNEQFF.

This clonotype appeared a few times. At one of its ends the junction is not consistent with the germline gene, which may arise from a read error. The rearrangement joins TRBV6-5 to TRBJ2-2; 9 positions match TRBD1. CDR1 is MNHEY and CDR2 is SVGAGI in the germline V gene. There are 17 residues in the CDR3. The CDR3 region has the DNA TGTGCCAGCGGTTACACAGGGGGCGAGGGAAGAACCGGGGAGCTGTTTTTT. It specifies CASGYTGGEGRTGELFF.

The chain carries TRBV27 and TRBJ2-7, with D possibly TRBD2 on 6 matching bases. This CDR3 contains 15 residues. V lost 2 bases to trimming and J lost 0 bases, with 11 bases between them. Germline V gives CDR1 MNHEY, CDR2 SMNVEV (reference sequence). CDR3 coding DNA: TGTGCCAGCAGTTTAGGGGGAGGCCGCTCCTACGAGCAGTACTTC. Translated, it gives CASSLGGGRSYEQYF.

The chain has TRBV29-1 and TRBJ1-1; TRBD1 is a possible D gene (5 bases). The germline CDR1 and CDR2 sequences are SQVTM and ANQGSEA. Trimming stripped 6 bases from V and 4 bases from J, with 27 bases between. CDR3 length: 17 residues. The CDR3 bases are TGCAGCGTAGCATCTTATGGGGCGCTTGATTTCGGCACTGAAGCTTTCTTT. It yields the protein CSVASYGALDFGTEAFF.

This clonotype has only a few counts. The V gene is TRBV18, the J gene TRBJ1-3; D unresolved. V lost 4 bases and J 0 bases, leaving 13 bases between the germline ends. Germline CDR1 KGHSH, CDR2 LQKENI. This CDR3 comprises 16 residues. The CDR3 reads CASSLGIPNSGNTIYF. DNA of the CDR3: TGTGCCAGCTCACTAGGAATCCCGAACTCTGGAAACACCATATATTTT.

The chain combines TRBV18 with TRBJ1-4; 8 nucleotides agree with TRBD1. Germline CDR1 is KGHSH and CDR2 is LQKENI. CDR3 size: 15 residues. Trimming cost V 4 bases and J 2 bases; bases outside gene matches: 3. The chain's CDR3 is CASSRQGFTNEKLFF. CDR3 DNA sequence: TGTGCCAGCTCACGACAGGGGTTTACTAATGAAAAACTGTTTTTT.

This clonotype was seen more than once but under ten times. V and J are TRBV24-1 and TRBJ2-1; TRBD1 agrees at 12 bases. V lost 1 base and J lost 7; bases outside the gene matches: 7. Germline V gene data show CDR1 as KGHDR and CDR2 as SFDVKD. This CDR3 region has 17 residues. CDR3 sequence reads: CATSDFGDRGPLNEQFF. The DNA of the CDR3 is TGTGCCACCAGTGATTTCGGGGACAGGGGGCCCCTAAATGAGCAGTTCTTC.

This clonotype was seen many times. This rearrangement joins TRBV5-1 to TRBJ1-1, with 7 bases identical to TRBD1. The CDR3 length is 13 residues. Trimming removed 0 bases from V and 6 bases from J; junction bases left unmatched: 2. Germline V gene data show CDR1 as SGHRS and CDR2 as YFSETQ. The DNA for the CDR3 is TGCGCCAGCAGCTTGGAGGGGGCCTCTGAAGCTTTCTTT. This translates into CASSLEGASEAFF.

The rearrangement links TRBV5-6 to TRBJ2-5, with D hard to call. Trimming took 1 base from V and 4 from J, leaving 8 bases between them. The germline V gene has CDR1 SGHDT and CDR2 YYEEEE. There are 13 residues in the CDR3. CDR3 nucleotide sequence: TGTGCCAGCAGCTTGTACACCGGAGAGACCCAGTACTTC. Translation gives CASSLYTGETQYF.

The rearrangement links TRBV20-1 to TRBJ1-5; D gene uncertain. The CDR3 has 12 residues. Germline CDR1 is DFQATT and CDR2 is SNEGSKA (reference sequence). V lost 3 bases to trimming and J lost 6 bases, with 9 bases between them. The CDR3: CSASNLGQPQHF. CDR3 nucleotide sequence: TGCAGTGCTAGTAATCTGGGTCAGCCCCAGCATTTT.

The chain combines TRBV7-2 with TRBJ1-1, with unresolved D. Germline V gene data show CDR1 as SGHTA and CDR2 as FQGNSA. The CDR3 consists of 14 residues. Deletions cut 0 bases from V and 7 bases from J, with 12 bases between. CDR3 amino acids: CASSLAAGSLEAFF. The CDR3 DNA sequence: TGTGCCAGCAGCTTAGCGGCGGGCAGCCTTGAAGCTTTCTTT.

This clonotype was seen a few times. The J gene is TRBJ2-1, the V gene TRBV11-2, with D tentatively TRBD2 (6 bases). The CDR3 consists of 18 residues. Germline V lookup: CDR1 SGHAT, CDR2 FQNNGV. V lost 4 bases to trimming and J lost 0 bases, with 19 bases between them. CDR3 sequence (DNA): TGTGCCAGCAGCTACGCGGGACGCCAGTGGAGCTCCTACAATGAGCAGTTCTTC. Residues: CASSYAGRQWSSYNEQFF.

The chain links TRBV21-1 to TRBJ1-1. TRBV21-1 is reported as a pseudogene. The CDR3 is 15 residues long. The CDR3 DNA follows: TGTGCCAGCAGCAAAGACGGGAGGAGGGGGACTGAAGCTTTCTTT. Translation: CASSKDGRRGTEAFF.